Following are 21 T cell receptor beta chains from one sample sequenced in a study of brain T cells in children with intractable seizures. Assay: immunoSEQ multiplex PCR; the TCRdb copy retains only in-frame clones and omits some. The sample holds around 44,000 clones, 75% to 95% seen once. The sample in question was peripheral blood, obtained at surgery. Source of these receptors: a girl aged 2 to 9 with tuberous sclerosis and intractable seizures.

This chain connects TRBV30 to TRBJ1-3, with D possibly matching TRBD1 (5 bases). CDR3 size: 14 residues. Trimming took 3 bases from V and 5 from J, leaving 14 bases between them. Germline CDR1 is GTSNPN and CDR2 is SVGIG (reference sequence). CDR3 residues: CAWSLGVVRNTIYF. The DNA for the CDR3 is TGTGCCTGGAGCCTAGGGGTCGTAAGAAACACCATATATTTT.

CDR3 loop: CASSLYSGTGASVDGYTF. CDR3 nucleotide sequence: TGTGCCAGCAGCTTATACAGCGGGACAGGGGCATCTGTAGATGGCTACACCTTC. V usage is TRBV13 and J usage is TRBJ1-2; 10 bases line up with TRBD1. This CDR3 spans 18 amino acids. Trimming cost V 2 bases and J 6 bases; bases outside gene matches: 15. CDR1 is PRHDT and CDR2 is FYEKMQ in the germline V gene (reference sequence). Full variable domain (missing parts from reference TRBV13 and TRBJ1-2): AAGVIQSPRHLIKEKRETATLKCYPIPRHDTVYWYQQGPGQDPQFLISFYEKMQSDKGSIPDRFSAQQFSDYHSELNMSSLELGDSALYFCASSLYSGTGASVDGYTFGSGTRLTVV.

The chain recombines TRBV6-5 with TRBJ1-5; D unresolved. CDR1 MNHEY and CDR2 SVGAGI come from the germline V gene. The CDR3 sequence is 13 residues long. V was shortened by 2 bases and J by 3 bases, with 5 bases between the two germline ends. CDR3 amino acids: CASSYRDNQPQHF. CDR3 coding DNA: TGTGCCAGCAGTTACCGGGACAATCAGCCCCAGCATTTT.

This chain connects TRBV24-1 to TRBJ2-3; D call uncertain. The V gene lost 5 bases and the J gene lost 1 base, with 3 bases spanning the gap. CDR1 is KGHDR and CDR2 is SFDVKD in the germline V gene. This CDR3 is 12 amino acids long. The CDR3 DNA reads as TGTGCCACCAGTGGGGGCACAGATACGCAGTATTTT. Translating gives CATSGGTDTQYF.

V gene TRBV24-1 combines with J gene TRBJ1-2; 7 bases map to TRBD1. This CDR3 comprises 13 residues. CDR1 and CDR2 (germline): KGHDR, SFDVKD. The V gene end was trimmed by 4 bases and the J gene end by 5 bases; junction bases not matched to a gene: 3. CDR3 in amino acids: CATSEAQGYGYTF. The CDR3 nucleotides are TGTGCCACCAGTGAAGCACAGGGGTATGGCTACACCTTC.

The V and J genes are TRBV24-1 and TRBJ2-1; the match to TRBD1 covers 8 bases. V lost 5 bases, J lost 4 bases, and 6 bases stayed unmatched. From germline, CDR1 is KGHDR and CDR2 SFDVKD. This CDR3 spans 15 amino acids. DNA of the CDR3: TGTGCCACCAGTGCTCAGGGGGCGGGGTACAATGAGCAGTTCTTC. Translation gives CATSAQGAGYNEQFF.

CDR3 in DNA: TGTGCCAGTACCCCTCGTCATCCGGTAGGGTCCAATCAGCCCCAGCATTTT. Residues: CASTPRHPVGSNQPQHF. The rearrangement joins TRBV19 to TRBJ1-5, with D hard to call. V shed 7 bases and J shed 3 bases, with 22 bases lying between them. The CDR3 covers 17 residues. CDR1 LNHDA and CDR2 SQIVND come from the germline V gene (reference sequence).

This chain links TRBV4-2 with TRBJ2-3, with unresolved D. V was clipped by 1 base and J by 4 bases, with 9 bases between them. This CDR3 is built from 14 residues. Germline V lookup: CDR1 LGHNA, CDR2 YNFKEQ. This chain's CDR3 is CASSQGSGPDTQYF. The CDR3 nucleotides read TGTGCCAGCAGCCAAGGGTCAGGCCCAGATACGCAGTATTTT.

V is TRBV7-2 and J is TRBJ1-4; 8 positions match TRBD1. CDR1 and CDR2 (germline): SGHTA, FQGNSA. This CDR3 is 16 amino acids long. The ends lost 1 base at V and 14 bases at J; junction bases unmatched: 15. The CDR3 spells CASSLEPRDRREGLFF. In DNA, the CDR3 is TGTGCCAGCAGCTTAGAGCCCCGGGACAGGCGAGAAGGGCTGTTTTTT.

This chain connects TRBV7-6 to TRBJ2-1, with TRBD1 matching 10 bases. V lost 7 bases, J lost 9 bases, and 15 bases stayed unmatched. This CDR3 contains 16 residues. Germline CDR1 reads SGHVS; CDR2 reads FNYEAQ. CDR3 region: CASTDQTGGAGGEQFF. CDR3 nucleotide sequence: TGTGCCAGCACCGACCAGACAGGGGGCGCCGGGGGTGAGCAGTTCTTC.

This chain connects TRBV3-1 (or the pseudogene TRBV3-2) to TRBJ1-1; 10 bases fit TRBD1. The CDR3 contains 14 residues. Germline V lookup: CDR1 LGHDT, CDR2 YNNKEL (reference sequence). J was trimmed by 4 bases and V by 4 bases; bases with no gene match: 3. The chain's CDR3 is CASSLWTGGTEAFF. In DNA form, the CDR3 reads TGTGCCAGCAGCCTCTGGACAGGGGGCACTGAAGCTTTCTTT.

The rearrangement uses TRBV27 and TRBJ1-1; D is possibly TRBD1 (6 bases). Germline CDR1 MNHEY, CDR2 SMNVEV (reference sequence). Trimming removed 6 bases at V and 6 bases at J, with 17 bases between. This CDR3 has 14 amino acids. The CDR3 bases are TGTGCCAGCAGCATAACCCCGGGGGCACCTGAAGCTTTCTTT. This codes for CASSITPGAPEAFF.

The chain joins TRBV5-1 to TRBJ2-7; 9 positions match TRBD1. Germline CDR1 SGHRS, CDR2 YFSETQ. V shed 4 bases, J shed 5 bases, and the junction held 7 bases outside the gene matches. This CDR3 is built from 14 residues. CDR3 region: CASSDGDRGNEQYF. Written as DNA, the CDR3 is TGCGCCAGCAGCGATGGCGACAGGGGGAACGAGCAGTACTTC.

This clone has more than one count but fewer than ten. This sequence joins TRBV4-1 and TRBJ2-1, with TRBD1 as a possible D gene (6 bases). V was pared by 0 bases and J by 2 bases, with 14 bases between. Germline V gene data show CDR1 as MGHRA and CDR2 as YSYEKL. The CDR3 runs to 17 residues. CDR3 bases: TGCGCCAGCAGCCAAGAGCTTAACAGGGTCGCCTACAATGAGCAGTTCTTC. This translates into CASSQELNRVAYNEQFF.

This chain joins TRBV3-1 (or the pseudogene TRBV3-2) and TRBJ1-2, with D possibly matching TRBD1 (6 bases). From germline, CDR1 is LGHDT and CDR2 YNNKEL (reference sequence). Trimming left V 4 bases short and J 0 bases short, with 24 bases between. The CDR3 is 19 residues long. CDR3 nucleotides: TGTGCCAGCAGCCCCATCTTTAGGGGGGCCAATACAGCTAACTATGGCTACACCTTC. Translating it yields CASSPIFRGANTANYGYTF.

The chain has TRBV18 and TRBJ1-1; 11 positions agree with TRBD1. V was clipped by 2 bases and J by 0 bases; unmatched bases: 5. The CDR3 sequence is 17 residues long. The germline CDR1 and CDR2 sequences are KGHSH and LQKENI. As DNA, the CDR3 is TGTGCCAGCTCACCAGTCGGGACAGGGGGTATGAACACTGAAGCTTTCTTT. Translating it yields CASSPVGTGGMNTEAFF.

This chain joins TRBV3-1 (or the pseudogene TRBV3-2) and TRBJ1-2; 7 bases align to TRBD1. The V segment lost 4 bases and the J segment 6 bases; nucleotides outside the gene matches: 17. CDR1 and CDR2 (germline): LGHDT, YNNKEL (reference sequence). This CDR3 comprises 17 residues. CDR3 in DNA: TGTGCCAGCAGCCCATCCACCCTCTCTCGGACAGGACATGGCTACACCTTC. Protein: CASSPSTLSRTGHGYTF.

This rearrangement joins TRBV24-1 to TRBJ1-2; 7 nucleotides agree with TRBD1. Trimming took 4 bases from V and 4 from J; bases not matched to a gene: 11. Germline CDR1 reads KGHDR; CDR2 reads SFDVKD. The CDR3 totals 16 residues. CDR3 loop: CATSDPDREGGYGYTF. The CDR3, as DNA: TGTGCCACCAGTGACCCTGACAGGGAAGGGGGCTATGGCTACACCTTC.

The chain combines TRBV29-1 with TRBJ2-2, with D tentatively TRBD1 or TRBD2 (6 bases each). The germline V and J ends were trimmed by 6 bases and 6 bases, with 20 bases remaining between them. Germline-derived CDR1 and CDR2 are SQVTM and ANQGSEA. This CDR3 has 15 amino acids. The CDR3 region has the DNA TGCAGCGTATGGGGCTGGGGGGCGGAGTCCGGGGAGCTGTTTTTT. Protein: CSVWGWGAESGELFF.

V is TRBV12-3 or TRBV12-4 and J is TRBJ2-7; no reliable D call. This CDR3 comprises 11 residues. V was cut by 5 bases and J by 3 bases, with 5 bases left in between. CDR3 amino acids: CASSTSYEQYF. CDR3 bases: TGTGCCAGCAGTACAAGCTACGAGCAGTACTTC.

DNA of the CDR3: TGTGCCAGCAGACAGGGAGGAATCGGGATGAACACTGAAGCTTTCTTT. Encoded protein: CASRQGGIGMNTEAFF. The chain joins TRBV2 to TRBJ1-1; possible D gene TRBD1, 6 bases. This CDR3 is built from 16 residues. Germline CDR1 reads SNHLY; CDR2 reads FYNNEI. Trimming pared 6 bases from V and 0 bases from J, leaving 17 bases between. Combining the CDR3 with reference TRBV2 and TRBJ1-1 gives the whole variable domain EPEVTQTPSHQVTQMGQEVILRCVPISNHLYFYWYRQILGQKVEFLVSFYNNEISEKSEIFDDQFSVERPDGSNFTLKIRSTKLEDSAMYFCASRQGGIGMNTEAFFGQGTRLTVV.